A selection of T cell receptor beta chains follows, all from one sample in a study of OX40 agonist ivuxolimab in advanced cancers. Using immunoSEQ multiplex PCR, the repertoire was profiled, and TCRdb retains in-frame clones only, with some absent. The sample consists of roughly 34,000 clones, roughly 80% of them appearing once. The specimen was CD4+ or CD8+ T cells sorted from blood, collected in a trial of the OX40 agonist ivuxolimab. All receptors come from an adult with an advanced solid tumor such as melanoma, head and neck, liver or kidney cancer. Both conserved end residues are part of each CDR3. A D gene is named only where the DNA matches it firmly. Only part of the rows carry a size: once, few, many, or a class if the clone is expanded.

>.|.|TRBV28|TRBJ2-7
TGTGCCAGCAGTTTATCGGGGGATACCTACGAGCAGTACTTC
CASSLSGDTYEQYF
>once|.|TRBV5-6|TRBJ1-4
TGTGCCAGCAGCTTAGTAGCAACTAATGAAAAACTGTTTTTT
CASSLVATNEKLFF
>.|TRBD2|TRBV19|TRBJ2-1
TGTGCCAGTGGCATCTCTAGCGGGGGGGCCGGTGAGCAGTTCTTC
CASGISSGGAGEQFF
>.|.|TRBV4-1|TRBJ1-1
TGCGCCAGCAGCCAAGATTGGGGGTTTGGGGGTTTCTTT
CASSQDWGFGGFF
>.|TRBD2|TRBV2|TRBJ2-1
TGTGCCAGCAGTGTGGCGGGACTAGAGCAGTTCTTC
CASSVAGLEQFF
>.|TRBD1|TRBV30|TRBJ2-7
TGTGCCTGGAGTGTGGGGGGACAGGGGTTGCACGAGCAGTACTTC
CAWSVGGQGLHEQYF
>.|.|TRBV11-2|TRBJ2-7
TGTGCCAGCAGCTTACTGGTCTACGAGCAGTACTTC
CASSLLVYEQYF
>once|.|TRBV6-6|TRBJ1-3
TGTGCCAGCACGGCTGGAAACACCATATATTTT
CASTAGNTIYF
>.|.|TRBV28|TRBJ2-5
TGTGCCAGCAGCCATTCACCCGAGACCCAAGAGACCCAGTACTTC
CASSHSPETQETQYF
>.|.|TRBV7-8|TRBJ1-6
TGTGCCAGCAGCGAGAAATGGGTGGGGTGGAGTTCACCCCTCCACTTT
CASSEKWVGWSSPLHF
>.|.|TRBV30|TRBJ1-2
TGTGCCTGGAGCGAAACAGGGAACTATGGCTACACCTTC
CAWSETGNYGYTF
>.|.|TRBV28|TRBJ1-2
TGTGCCAGCACCTGGAGGGGTTATAGGGGCGCCGGTGGCTACACCTTC
CASTWRGYRGAGGYTF
>.|TRBD1|TRBV5-6|TRBJ1-1
TGTGCCAGCAGCTTGGGGACAGGGATGAACACTGAAGCTTTCTTT
CASSLGTGMNTEAFF
>.|.|TRBV7-9|TRBJ2-3
TGTGCCAGCAGCTTAGATTCTTGGTCGGACCAGACGCAGTATTTT
CASSLDSWSDQTQYF
>many|TRBD2|TRBV6-4|TRBJ2-1
TGTGCCAGCAGTGACCAAACTAGCGGGGGGGCAAGTGAGCAGTTCTTC
CASSDQTSGGASEQFF
>few|TRBD2|TRBV9|TRBJ2-5
TGTGCCAGCAGCCCACAAAGCCAGGCGGGAGGGCAAGAGACCCAGTACTTC
CASSPQSQAGGQETQYF
>.|.|TRBV28|TRBJ2-7
TGTGCCAGCAGTTTATTTCTGCGGGGTAGTCAAGGGTATAGGCACGAGCAGTACTTC
CASSLFLRGSQGYRHEQYF
>.|TRBD1|TRBV5-5|TRBJ2-2
TGTGCCAGCAGCTTGGGCGGACAGGGGTGGGCCACCGGGGAGCTGTTTTTT
CASSLGGQGWATGELFF
>.|.|TRBV4-3|TRBJ2-1
TGCGCCAGCAGCCAAGTTCCGGGGATCGATGAGCAGTTCTTC
CASSQVPGIDEQFF
>few|.|TRBV7-9|TRBJ2-4
TGTGCCAGCAGCGATTCAGGGCTAGCCAAAAACATTCAGTACTTC
CASSDSGLAKNIQYF
>.|.|TRBV7-9|TRBJ2-1
TGTGCCAGCAGCTCGAATCATGGCGTGAGCTCCTACAATGAGCAGTTCTTC
CASSSNHGVSSYNEQFF
>.|.|TRBV5-6|TRBJ1-1
TGTGCCAGCAGCTTGGGGGACACGCGTCGGGCTTTCTTT
CASSLGDTRRAFF
>.|.|TRBV19|TRBJ1-6
TGTGCCAGTAGTATCCCAATGGGCTCGAATTCACCCCTCCACTTT
CASSIPMGSNSPLHF
>.|.|TRBV9|TRBJ2-3
TGTGCCAGCAGCGTAGCTAGCTCTAGCAGTGCAGATACGCAGTATTTT
CASSVASSSSADTQYF
>.|.|TRBV27|TRBJ2-1
TGTGCCAGCAGTTTTGGGGGTCGGGATGAGCAGTTCTTC
CASSFGGRDEQFF
>.|.|TRBV5-1|TRBJ1-5
TGTGCCAGCAGCTTTGGGTTGCAGCCCCAGCATTTT
CASSFGLQPQHF
>.|.|TRBV6-6|TRBJ1-1
TGTGCCAGCAGCCCGACAGCCTATGAAGCTTTCTTT
CASSPTAYEAFF
>.|TRBD2|TRBV5-8|TRBJ2-7
TGTGCCAGCAGTTTGACACTAGCGGGGGGCCCCTACGAGCAGTACTTC
CASSLTLAGGPYEQYF
>.|TRBD2|TRBV5-8|TRBJ2-5
TGTGCCAGCAGCTTGGCACTAGCGGGATCCCAAGAGACCCAGTACTTC
CASSLALAGSQETQYF
>once|.|TRBV27|TRBJ1-6
TGTGCCAGCAGTTTATCGTGGGGTTCCTATAATTCACCCCTCCACTTT
CASSLSWGSYNSPLHF
>.|TRBD1|TRBV6-5|TRBJ2-7
TGTGCCAGCGATGAGAGGGGGCTCCCGACTTACGAGCAGTACTTC
CASDERGLPTYEQYF
>.|.|TRBV13|TRBJ2-3
TGTGCCAGCCGAGGGGTAACTCCTACGCAGTATTTT
CASRGVTPTQYF
>once|.|TRBV7-9|TRBJ1-1
TGTGCCAGCAGCTCCGTACTAATGAACACTGAAGCTTTCTTT
CASSSVLMNTEAFF
>.|TRBD1|TRBV14|TRBJ1-2
TGTGCCAGCAGCCCATACGAACGACAGGGGATGGATGGCTACACCTTC
CASSPYERQGMDGYTF
>once|TRBD1|TRBV4-1|TRBJ1-2
TGCGCCAGCAGCCAAGGGACAGGGTATGGCTACACCTTC
CASSQGTGYGYTF
>.|.|TRBV7-2|TRBJ1-4
TGTGCCAGCAGCTTTGGGGGTTTGGGCGCAACTAATGAAAAACTGTTTTTT
CASSFGGLGATNEKLFF
>.|TRBD2|TRBV28|TRBJ2-1
TGTGCCAGCAGTTTGCCACTAGCGGGAGGAGTGAGTGAGCAGTTCTTC
CASSLPLAGGVSEQFF
>.|TRBD1|TRBV28|TRBJ2-7
TGTGCCAGCAGTTTGACGGACAGGGGCAACGAGCAGTACTTC
CASSLTDRGNEQYF
>.|TRBD1|TRBV7-8|TRBJ2-2
TGTGCCAGCAGCTTAGTAGCGACAGGGGCCGGGGAGCTGTTTTTT
CASSLVATGAGELFF
>.|.|TRBV5-5|TRBJ2-1
TGTGCCAGCAGCTTGTCCAGTACCTACGGGCAGTTCTTC
CASSLSSTYGQFF
>.|TRBD1|TRBV28|TRBJ1-1
TGTGCCAGCAGTTTAGGACAGGGGTTCAGAACTGAAGCTTTCTTT
CASSLGQGFRTEAFF
>.|TRBD1|TRBV30|TRBJ1-2
TGTGCCTGGAGTGTAGATGGGACAGTCACGCGGAGTTATGGCTACACCTTC
CAWSVDGTVTRSYGYTF
>.|.|TRBV5-1|TRBJ1-1
TGCGCCAGCAGCGGAGGACCTTACACTGAAGCTTTCTTT
CASSGGPYTEAFF
>.|.|TRBV19|TRBJ1-1
TGTGCCAGTTGGCGAGGCGGGAACACTGAAGCTTTCTTT
CASWRGGNTEAFF